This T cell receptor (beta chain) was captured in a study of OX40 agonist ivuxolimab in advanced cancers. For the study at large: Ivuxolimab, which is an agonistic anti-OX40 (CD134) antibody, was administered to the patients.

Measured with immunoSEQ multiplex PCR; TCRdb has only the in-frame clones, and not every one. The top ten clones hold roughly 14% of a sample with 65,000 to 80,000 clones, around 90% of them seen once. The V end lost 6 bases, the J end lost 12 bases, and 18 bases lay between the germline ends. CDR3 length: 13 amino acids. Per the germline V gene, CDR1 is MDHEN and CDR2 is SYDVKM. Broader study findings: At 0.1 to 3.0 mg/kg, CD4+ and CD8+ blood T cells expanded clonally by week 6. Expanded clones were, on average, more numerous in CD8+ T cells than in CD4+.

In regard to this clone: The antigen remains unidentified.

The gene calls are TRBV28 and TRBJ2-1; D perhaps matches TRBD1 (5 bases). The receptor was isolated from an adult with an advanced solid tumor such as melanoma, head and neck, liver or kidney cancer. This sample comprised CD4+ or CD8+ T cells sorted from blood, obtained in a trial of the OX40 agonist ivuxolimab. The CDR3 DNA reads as TGTGCCAGCAGCTTAGATACAGGATCTGGGCAGTTCTTC. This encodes CASSLDTGSGQFF.